This T cell receptor (beta chain) was obtained from a study of blood T cell repertoires in COVID-19. Across the study: Samples of COVID-19 (acute and convalescent) were obtained from the United States, Italy and Spain. The analysed material was cDNA or gDNA that came from T cells, B-cell-depleted T cells, or PBMCs.

In germline, CDR1 is MNHEY, CDR2 SVGAGI. With V trimmed by 11 bases and J by 2 bases, 8 bases remained unmatched. The CDR3 length is 13 residues. In the study's own analysis: Estimation of nucleated cell counts was performed using reference gene primer amplification. Method: immunoSEQ multiplex PCR; TCRdb's copy keeps in-frame clones and lacks some. Clone size and V and J calls were adopted from that table, with D and trimming inferred from the DNA. The sample shows 95,000 to 150,000 clones, roughly 90% of them seen only once. This clonotype originated in a man aged 45 to 65 with acute or convalescent COVID-19. The source material was peripheral blood. The chain employs TRBV6-5 and TRBJ1-2; 7 bases match TRBD1. For the CDR3, the DNA is TGTGCCGCGAAATTGACAGGGAACTATGGCTACACCTTC. Its translation is CAAKLTGNYGYTF.